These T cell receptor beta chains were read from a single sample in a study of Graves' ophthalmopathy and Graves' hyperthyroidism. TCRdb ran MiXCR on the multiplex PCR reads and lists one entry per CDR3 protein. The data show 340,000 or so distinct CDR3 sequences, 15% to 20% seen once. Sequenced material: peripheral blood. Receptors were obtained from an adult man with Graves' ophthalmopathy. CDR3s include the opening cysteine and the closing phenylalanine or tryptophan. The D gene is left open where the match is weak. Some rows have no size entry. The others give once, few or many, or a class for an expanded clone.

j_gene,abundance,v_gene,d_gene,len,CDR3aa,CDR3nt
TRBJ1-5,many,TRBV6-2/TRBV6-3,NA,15,CASSQGTENNQPQHF,TGTGCCAGCAGTCAAGGGACTGAGAACAATCAGCCCCAGCATTTT
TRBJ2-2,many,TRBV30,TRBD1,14,CAWGGQGGTGELFF,TGTGCCTGGGGGGGACAGGGTGGCACCGGGGAGCTGTTTTTT
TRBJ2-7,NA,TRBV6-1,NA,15,CASSEVQGRAYEQYF,TGTGCCAGCAGTGAGGTCCAGGGCCGGGCCTACGAGCAGTACTTC
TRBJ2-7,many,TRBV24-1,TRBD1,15,CATSVGTGASYEQYF,TGTGCCACCAGTGTGGGCACAGGGGCCTCCTACGAGCAGTACTTC
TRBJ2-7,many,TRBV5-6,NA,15,CASSLAGASSYEQYF,TGTGCCAGCAGCTTGGCGGGGGCCAGCTCCTACGAGCAGTACTTC
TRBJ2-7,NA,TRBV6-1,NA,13,CASSARVPYEQYF,TGTGCCAGCAGTGCAAGGGTCCCCTACGAGCAGTACTTC
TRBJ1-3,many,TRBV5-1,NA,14,CASKDGASGNTIYF,TGCGCCAGCAAGGACGGAGCCTCTGGAAACACCATATATTTT
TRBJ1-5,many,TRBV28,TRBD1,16,CASSLASQGAFQPQHF,TGTGCCAGCAGTTTAGCCTCCCAGGGGGCGTTTCAGCCCCAGCATTTT
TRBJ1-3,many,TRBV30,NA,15,CAWSTVQGFGNTIYF,TGTGCCTGGAGTACCGTACAGGGCTTTGGAAACACCATATATTTT
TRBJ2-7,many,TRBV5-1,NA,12,CASSLKGSEQYF,TGCGCCAGCAGCTTGAAAGGGTCCGAGCAGTACTTC
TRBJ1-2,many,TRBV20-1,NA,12,CSASGGERGYTF,TGCAGTGCTAGCGGGGGAGAACGTGGCTACACCTTC
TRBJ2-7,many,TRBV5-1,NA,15,CASSLGPESSYEQYF,TGCGCCAGCAGCTTGGGCCCAGAGAGCTCCTACGAGCAGTACTTC
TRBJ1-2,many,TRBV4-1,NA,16,CASSQEDRSLNYGYTF,TGCGCCAGCAGCCAAGAAGACAGGAGCTTAAACTATGGCTACACCTTC
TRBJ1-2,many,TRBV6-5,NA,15,CASSYRGTSNYGYTF,TGTGCCAGCAGTTACCGGGGGACTTCTAACTATGGCTACACCTTC
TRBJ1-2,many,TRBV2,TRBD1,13,CASRLQGGYGYTF,TGTGCCAGCAGACTACAGGGGGGCTATGGCTACACCTTC
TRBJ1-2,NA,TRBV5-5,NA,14,CASSLAPADYGYTF,TGTGCCAGCAGCTTGGCACCTGCTGACTATGGTTACACCTTC
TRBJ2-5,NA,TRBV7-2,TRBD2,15,CASSLAGLAGETQYF,TGTGCCAGCAGCTTAGCGGGACTAGCTGGAGAGACCCAGTACTTC
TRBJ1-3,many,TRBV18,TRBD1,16,CASSPGQGASGNTIYF,TGTGCCAGCTCGCCGGGACAGGGGGCCTCTGGAAACACCATATATTTT
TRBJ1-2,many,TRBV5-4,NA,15,CASRGADGTNYGYTF,TGTGCCAGCAGGGGCGCGGACGGTACTAACTATGGCTACACCTTC
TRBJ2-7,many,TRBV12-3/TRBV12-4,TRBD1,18,CASSLRRDRGRPYYEQYF,TGTGCCAGCAGTTTGAGGCGGGACAGGGGTCGACCCTACTACGAGCAGTACTTC
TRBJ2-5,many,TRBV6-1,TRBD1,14,CASSDGTVGETQYF,TGTGCCAGCAGTGATGGGACAGTTGGAGAGACCCAGTACTTC
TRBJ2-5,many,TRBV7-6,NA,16,CASSLSAGDTQETQYF,TGTGCCAGCAGCTTAAGTGCCGGAGACACCCAAGAGACCCAGTACTTC
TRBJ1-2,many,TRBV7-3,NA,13,CASSPQGGGGYTF,TGTGCCAGCAGCCCACAGGGAGGGGGTGGCTACACCTTC
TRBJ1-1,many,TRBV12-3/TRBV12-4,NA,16,CASSFTRGPKNTEAFF,TGTGCCAGCAGTTTCACCCGGGGGCCCAAGAACACTGAAGCTTTCTTT
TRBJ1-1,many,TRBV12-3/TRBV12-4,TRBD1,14,CASSSHRGHTEAFF,TGTGCCAGCAGTTCTCACAGGGGGCACACTGAAGCTTTCTTT
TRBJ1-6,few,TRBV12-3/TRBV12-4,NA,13,CASSSAEHSPLHF,TGTGCCAGCAGTTCGGCCGAACATTCACCCCTCCACTTT
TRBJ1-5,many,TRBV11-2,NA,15,CASSLGGGPNQPQHF,TGTGCCAGCAGCTTGGGGGGGGGCCCAAATCAGCCCCAGCATTTT
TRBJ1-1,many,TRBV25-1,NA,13,CASKGQMNTEAFF,TGTGCCAGCAAAGGACAGATGAACACTGAAGCTTTCTTT
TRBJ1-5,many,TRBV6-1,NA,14,CASSETWGNQPQHF,TGTGCCAGCAGTGAAACCTGGGGCAATCAGCCCCAGCATTTT
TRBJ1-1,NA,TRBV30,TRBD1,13,CAWKYRGNTEAFF,TGTGCCTGGAAGTACAGGGGAAACACTGAAGCTTTCTTT
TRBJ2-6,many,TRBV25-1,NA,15,CASSDVSSGANVLTF,TGTGCCAGCAGTGACGTTTCCTCTGGGGCCAACGTCCTGACTTTC
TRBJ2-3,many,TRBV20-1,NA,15,CSARGLDLNTDTQYF,TGCAGTGCTAGGGGCCTAGACCTCAACACAGATACGCAGTATTTT
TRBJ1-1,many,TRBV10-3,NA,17,CAISESGQGGLGTEAFF,TGTGCCATCAGTGAGTCGGGGCAGGGAGGTCTGGGAACTGAAGCTTTCTTT
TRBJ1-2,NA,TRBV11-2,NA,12,CASSREGDGYTF,TGTGCCAGCAGCCGGGAAGGGGATGGCTACACCTTC
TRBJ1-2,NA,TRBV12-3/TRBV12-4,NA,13,CASSSTTPYGYTF,TGTGCCAGCAGTTCGACAACACCCTATGGCTACACCTTC
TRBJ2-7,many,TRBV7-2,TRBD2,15,CASRHSGGAGYEQYF,TGTGCCAGCAGACATAGCGGGGGGGCCGGGTACGAGCAGTACTTC
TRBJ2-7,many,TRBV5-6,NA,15,CASSLLGESSYEQYF,TGTGCCAGCAGCCTCCTAGGGGAGAGCTCCTACGAGCAGTACTTC
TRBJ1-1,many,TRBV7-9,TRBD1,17,CASSRTGGANFGTEAFF,TGTGCCAGCAGCCGGACAGGGGGCGCTAATTTTGGCACTGAAGCTTTCTTT
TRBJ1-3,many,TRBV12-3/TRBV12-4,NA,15,CASSPDRSSGNTIYF,TGTGCCAGCAGTCCAGACAGAAGCTCTGGAAACACCATATATTTT
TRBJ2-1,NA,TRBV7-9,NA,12,CASILSSYEQFF,TGTGCCAGCATCTTGTCCTCCTACGAGCAGTTCTTC
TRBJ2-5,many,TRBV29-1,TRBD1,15,CSVERQGAPTETQYF,TGCAGCGTTGAAAGACAGGGGGCGCCGACAGAGACCCAGTACTTC
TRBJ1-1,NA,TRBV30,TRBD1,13,CAWTRQGGTEALF,TGCGCCTGGACAAGACAGGGGGGCACTGAAGCTCTCTTT
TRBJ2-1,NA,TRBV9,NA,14,CASSRTEGGNEQFF,TGTGCCAGCAGCCGGACGGAAGGGGGGAATGAGCAGTTCTTC
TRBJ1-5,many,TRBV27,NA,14,CASSLGTMNQPQHF,TGTGCCAGCAGTTTAGGGACAATGAATCAGCCCCAGCATTTT
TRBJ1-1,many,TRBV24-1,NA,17,CATSDGTPWDLNTEAFF,TGTGCCACCAGTGACGGGACACCTTGGGACCTGAACACTGAAGCTTTCTTT
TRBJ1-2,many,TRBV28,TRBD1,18,CASRARRDRRIRLVGYTF,TGTGCCAGCAGAGCCCGCCGGGACAGGAGGATTCGGTTAGTTGGCTACACCTTC
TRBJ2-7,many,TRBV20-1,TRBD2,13,CSAGGTSGTRQYF,TGCAGTGCTGGGGGTACTAGCGGGACCCGGCAGTACTTC
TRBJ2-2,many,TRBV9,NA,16,CASSVAFSANTGELFF,TGTGCCAGCAGCGTAGCTTTCAGCGCGAACACCGGGGAGCTGTTTTTT
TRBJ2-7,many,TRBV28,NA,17,CASSFPGAATLPYEQYF,TGTGCCAGCAGTTTTCCCGGGGCCGCTACGCTACCCTACGAGCAGTACTTC
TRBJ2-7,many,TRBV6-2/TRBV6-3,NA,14,CASSYPTGSYEQYF,TGTGCCAGCAGTTACCCGACAGGATCCTACGAGCAGTACTTC